Below, one TCR beta chain is given with its context. This CDR3 contains 16 residues. The V gene end was trimmed by 3 bases and the J gene end by 0 bases; junction bases not matched to a gene: 8. The V gene's germline CDR1 is SQVTM and CDR2 ANQGSEA. This entry is derived from a study of glioma-infiltrating T cells after dendritic cell vaccination. Study context: Dendritic cells derived from monocytes and pulsed with autologous tumor lysate formed the vaccine. Three intradermal dendritic cell vaccine injections were given every two weeks.

Clones were read by immunoSEQ multiplex PCR, and TCRdb kept only the in-frame ones, dropping some. The repertoire holds tens of thousands of clones, with approximately 90% as singletons. The TCR was taken from a human donor with glioblastoma. The sample in question was blood, obtained before dendritic cell vaccination. The rearrangement links TRBV29-1 to TRBJ2-1, with 7 positions matching TRBD2. DNA for the CDR3: TGCAGCGTTGAGTGGGCTAGCGGTAGCTCCTACAATGAGCAGTTCTTC. This codes for CSVEWASGSSYNEQFF.